These T cell receptor beta chains were read from a single sample in a study of breast tumors, draining lymph nodes, adjacent tissues. TCRdb re-derived calls from the multiplex PCR reads in MiXCR, one entry per CDR3 protein. The top ten hold 4% to 5.5% of the sample, which has 150,000 to 200,000 distinct CDR3 sequences, around 29% seen once. Sequenced input: axillary lymph node tissue. The receptors come from a female donor with breast cancer. Some clones in this sample may be carry-over from other donors' samples. Each CDR3 is given with its conserved first and last residue. Fields, in order: V gene, D gene, J gene, clone size, CDR3 protein, CDR3 DNA. A D gene is named only where the DNA matches it firmly. Not all rows give a size; the values are once, few, many and, for expanded clones, a class.

TRBV7-8,TRBD2,TRBJ2-3,many,CASSSFSGLAATDPQYF,TGTGCCAGCAGCTCCTTCTCTGGACTAGCGGCTACAGATCCGCAGTATTTT
TRBV11-3,-,TRBJ1-4,-,CASSSGGEDEKLFF,TGTGCCAGCAGCTCGGGGGGGGAGGATGAAAAACTGTTTTTT
TRBV20-1,-,TRBJ2-7,many,CSAPDDRKVEQYF,TGCAGTGCCCCGGACGACAGGAAAGTCGAGCAGTACTTC
TRBV12-3/TRBV12-4,-,TRBJ1-1,few,CASSLFGAWPEAFF,TGTGCCAGCAGTTTGTTTGGAGCTTGGCCTGAAGCTTTCTTT
TRBV30,-,TRBJ2-1,many,CAWSVLSSYNEQFF,TGTGCCTGGAGTGTACTGAGCTCCTACAATGAGCAGTTCTTC
TRBV7-2,TRBD2,TRBJ2-7,many,CASSSPGLAGLYEQYF,TGTGCCAGCAGCTCCCCCGGGCTAGCGGGCCTTTACGAGCAGTACTTC
TRBV10-2,-,TRBJ1-5,many,CASSESDVNQPQHF,TGCGCCAGCAGTGAGTCGGACGTGAATCAGCCCCAGCATTTT
TRBV28,-,TRBJ1-5,few,CASSGSGTQRAQHF,TGTGCCAGCAGTGGCTCCGGGACCCAGAGAGCCCAGCATTTT
TRBV10-2,TRBD1,TRBJ1-6,many,CASSVSGTGNSPLHF,TGCGCCAGCAGTGTATCCGGGACAGGGAATTCACCCCTCCACTTT
TRBV19,-,TRBJ1-3,many,CASSIGDSGNTIYF,TGTGCCAGTAGTATTGGTGATTCTGGAAACACCATATATTTT
TRBV4-2,-,TRBJ1-6,many,CASSQERQSSYNSPLHF,TGTGCCAGCAGCCAAGAAAGGCAAAGCTCCTATAATTCACCCCTCCACTTT
TRBV5-1,TRBD1,TRBJ1-6,-,CASSLGTGHYNSPLHF,TGCGCCAGCAGCTTGGGGACAGGGCACTATAATTCACCCCTCCACTTT
TRBV7-2,-,TRBJ2-1,many,CASSPGGGYNEQFF,TGTGCCAGCAGCCCAGGTGGGGGCTACAATGAGCAGTTCTTC
TRBV7-2,-,TRBJ2-5,many,CASSLPRETQYF,TGTGCCAGCAGCTTACCCCGGGAGACCCAGTACTTC
TRBV20-1,-,TRBJ1-2,many,CSARHYGYTF,TGCAGTGCTAGACACTATGGCTACACCTTC
TRBV11-2,TRBD2,TRBJ2-1,many,CASSSRLAHSYNEQFF,TGTGCCAGCAGCTCACGACTAGCGCACTCCTACAATGAGCAGTTCTTC
TRBV24-1,TRBD1,TRBJ2-1,-,CATSDPGTGLWVEQFF,TGTGCCACCAGTGACCCCGGGACAGGGCTATGGGTTGAGCAGTTCTTC
TRBV6-5,-,TRBJ1-5,-,CASSQPPGGHDNQPQHF,TGTGCCAGCAGTCAACCACCGGGGGGACACGACAATCAGCCCCAGCATTTT
TRBV7-8,TRBD2,TRBJ2-1,-,CASSLIAGGRGNEQFF,TGTGCCAGCAGCCTAATAGCGGGGGGGCGGGGCAATGAGCAGTTCTTC
TRBV28,-,TRBJ1-5,few,CASSSLGVQPQHF,TGTGCCAGCAGCTCTCTAGGGGTTCAGCCCCAGCATTTT
TRBV7-2,-,TRBJ2-3,many,CASSPRGGDTQYF,TGTGCCAGCAGCCCTCGAGGGGGAGATACGCAGTATTTT
TRBV24-1,TRBD2,TRBJ2-1,many,CATRAGGNTYNEQFF,TGTGCCACCCGAGCGGGGGGGAACACATACAATGAGCAGTTCTTC
TRBV2,-,TRBJ2-5,-,CASSVTGGEETQYF,TGTGCCAGCAGTGTAACAGGAGGGGAAGAGACCCAGTACTTC
TRBV5-5,-,TRBJ1-4,many,CASSLIRGKLFF,TGTGCCAGCAGCTTAATCAGGGGAAAACTGTTTTTT
TRBV24-1,-,TRBJ2-1,many,CATSDSGVLEFF,TGTGCCACCAGTGATTCAGGGGTACTAGAGTTCTTC
TRBV5-6,-,TRBJ2-1,many,CASSKRTSNEQFF,TGTGCCAGCAGCAAAAGGACTTCCAATGAGCAGTTCTTC
TRBV30,TRBD1,TRBJ2-2,many,CAWSRGPGELFF,TGTGCCTGGAGTAGGGGGCCCGGGGAGCTGTTTTTT
TRBV12-3/TRBV12-4,-,TRBJ2-7,many,CASSLTHEQYF,TGTGCCAGCAGTTTGACCCACGAGCAGTACTTC
TRBV2,-,TRBJ2-1,-,CASTVGLGAYEQFF,TGTGCCAGCACTGTTGGCCTAGGGGCCTATGAGCAGTTCTTC
TRBV20-1,-,TRBJ2-6,-,CSARKGLGANVLTF,TGCAGTGCTAGAAAGGGGCTCGGGGCCAACGTCCTGACTTTC
TRBV19,-,TRBJ2-5,-,CASGRTETQYF,TGTGCCAGTGGACGGACAGAGACCCAGTACTTC
TRBV20-1,-,TRBJ1-1,-,CSALRGGTEAFF,TGCAGTGCTTTGAGGGGGGGCACTGAAGCTTTCTTT
TRBV7-2,TRBD1,TRBJ2-7,many,CASSLGQVSSYEQYF,TGTGCCAGCAGCCTCGGACAGGTCAGCTCCTACGAGCAGTACTTC
TRBV11-2,TRBD2,TRBJ2-6,few,CASGFVAGAVVYSGANVLTF,TGTGCCAGCGGCTTTGTAGCGGGGGCAGTAGTTTACTCTGGGGCCAACGTCCTGACTTTC
TRBV18,-,TRBJ2-1,-,CASSPYVLNEQFF,TGTGCCAGCTCACCGTACGTCTTGAATGAGCAGTTCTTC
TRBV28,TRBD1,TRBJ1-2,many,CASRELDRDYGYTF,TGTGCCAGCAGAGAGTTGGACAGGGACTATGGCTACACCTTC
TRBV7-8,TRBD1,TRBJ2-2,-,CASSLAATGPGNTGELFF,TGTGCCAGCAGCTTAGCAGCGACAGGGCCTGGAAACACCGGGGAGCTGTTTTTT
TRBV5-1,TRBD1,TRBJ2-7,many,CASSSGTGEGEQYF,TGCGCCAGCAGCTCCGGGACAGGGGAAGGCGAGCAGTACTTC
TRBV18,TRBD1,TRBJ1-4,-,CASSPNRDSNEKLFF,TGTGCCAGCTCACCTAACCGGGACAGTAATGAAAAACTGTTTTTT
TRBV7-3,-,TRBJ2-1,many,CASSSSGTRSSSGNEQFF,TGTGCCAGCAGCTCCAGTGGGACGCGGTCTAGTTCGGGGAATGAGCAGTTCTTC
TRBV28,-,TRBJ2-1,-,CASSLGTPFNEQFF,TGTGCCAGCAGTCTGGGGACTCCTTTCAATGAGCAGTTCTTC
TRBV5-5,-,TRBJ1-5,many,CASSPGTINQPQHF,TGTGCCAGCAGCCCCGGGACAATCAATCAGCCCCAGCATTTT
TRBV20-1,-,TRBJ2-4,many,CSARAQGVAKNIQYF,TGCAGTGCTAGAGCCCAAGGGGTGGCCAAAAACATTCAGTACTTC
TRBV15,-,TRBJ2-5,-,CATSRDNQPQQETQYF,TGTGCCACCAGCAGAGACAATCAGCCCCAGCAAGAGACCCAGTACTTC
TRBV11-3,TRBD2,TRBJ2-5,many,CASSSGTSGSWKEETQYF,TGTGCCAGCAGCTCCGGGACTAGCGGGAGTTGGAAAGAAGAGACCCAGTACTTC